The rows below give T cell receptor beta chains drawn from one sample of a study of shared clonotypes between healthy human individuals. Method: immunoSEQ multiplex PCR; TCRdb's copy keeps in-frame clones and lacks some. This sample has hundreds of thousands of clones, with around 96% found just once. The sequencing sample was made of naive CD4+ T cells sorted from blood. The receptors were sampled from a woman under 40 in good health. Both conserved end residues are part of each CDR3. The order of the fields is V gene, J gene, clone size, CDR3 protein. Expanded clones get a size class; other rows say once, few or many, or leave the size out.

TRBV2	TRBJ2-5	.	CASSDRTSGSGETQYF
TRBV6-6	TRBJ1-1	.	CASSSEAKGLGEAFF
TRBV5-1	TRBJ2-1	.	CASSLELSGNEQFF
TRBV7-2	TRBJ1-6	.	CASSPRGGRNSPLHF
TRBV29-1	TRBJ1-4	.	CSVGGGGEKLFF
TRBV28	TRBJ2-7	.	CASEKLAHYEQYF
TRBV6-5	TRBJ2-7	.	CASTDISLREQYF
TRBV6-5	TRBJ2-7	.	CASSYEFGRGQQYF
TRBV9	TRBJ2-1	.	CASSVVSGLPNEQFF
TRBV18	TRBJ2-3	.	CASSPSRGGTDTQYF
TRBV7-2	TRBJ1-3	.	CASSTRQQSSGNTIYF
TRBV28	.	.	CASSLGYEQYF
TRBV4-1	TRBJ2-5	once	CASSLAVQETQYF
TRBV25-1	TRBJ1-3	.	CASGSSGNTIYF
TRBV7-2	TRBJ1-1	few	CASSLEEGRDTEAFF
TRBV11-2	TRBJ2-2	.	CASSLLIDSTNTGELFF
TRBV2	TRBJ2-1	.	CASSEVGGLAYNEQFF
TRBV6-5	TRBJ2-7	.	CASSRTVDKYEQYF
TRBV7-9	TRBJ1-1	few	CASSGRGTEAFF
TRBV18	TRBJ2-7	.	CASSPRGQDGNEQYF
TRBV5-6	TRBJ2-3	.	CASSFPGSTDTQYF
TRBV7-8	TRBJ1-3	.	CASSLGGTRNTIYF
TRBV7-2	TRBJ2-7	.	CASSSVGLGADEQYF
TRBV28	TRBJ1-1	.	CASSPITRLPAKEAFF
TRBV18	TRBJ2-7	.	CASSLPGESLYEQYF
TRBV27	TRBJ1-5	.	CASSYRVRQPQHF
TRBV10-3	TRBJ2-2	.	CATLQGVGTGELFF
TRBV7-3	TRBJ2-2	.	CASSPSGNTGELFF
TRBV30	TRBJ2-1	.	CAWTSGSHNEQFF
TRBV6-6	TRBJ2-5	.	CASTREWGQETQYF
TRBV7-9	TRBJ2-2	.	CASSLGLGLAATGELFF
TRBV11-1	TRBJ2-7	.	CASSSTPQIYEQYF
TRBV7-2	TRBJ2-7	.	CASSLDLTTSYEQYF
TRBV6-4	TRBJ2-5	.	CASSDSAGAPETQYF
TRBV7-8	TRBJ2-7	.	CASSPRGLAGVRRSYEQYF
TRBV28	TRBJ1-1	.	CASSSTGTGKGEAFF
TRBV10-1	TRBJ2-5	.	CASSESGSETQYF
TRBV27	TRBJ1-4	.	CASSRRQGSPATNEKLFF
TRBV6-1	TRBJ2-3	.	CASMGERGNTDTQYF
TRBV28	TRBJ2-1	.	CASSPRASYSYNEQFF
TRBV28	TRBJ2-7	.	CASRQGADEQYF
TRBV7-9	TRBJ2-3	.	CASSLAAGDTQYF
TRBV27	TRBJ1-5	.	CASSSARGSRNQPQHF
TRBV23-1	TRBJ1-1	.	CASSKSAWGLNTEAFF
TRBV10-3	TRBJ2-7	.	CAISNTPVSYEQYF
TRBV28	TRBJ1-2	.	CASSEYRVRGYTF
TRBV28	TRBJ1-5	.	CASSLIGGLVGQPQHF
TRBV10-3	TRBJ2-3	.	CAIAAGVGADTQYF
TRBV14	TRBJ1-3	.	CASSQVTGRNTIYF
TRBV28	TRBJ1-1	.	CASSPSGKNTEAFF
TRBV7-2	TRBJ2-1	.	CASSSGGQFF
TRBV7-2	TRBJ2-7	.	CASSFAGTGNSKAYEQYF
TRBV6-1	TRBJ1-1	.	CASSDYREKNTEAFF
TRBV7-8	TRBJ2-7	.	CASSFTDYLRGSEQYF
TRBV7-2	TRBJ1-5	.	CASSLTGDRGIGSNQPQHF
TRBV5-4	.	once	CASSLGLAGDEQYF